The 2 T cell receptor beta chains given below trace back to one sample, sequenced in a study of shared T cell receptors in the human thymus (dated by TCRdb to the early 2020s). The library was built by means of the immunoSEQ multiplex PCR assay. Held by TCRdb, this immuneACCESS table contains in-frame sequences only and omits some clones. Under half of the omission traces to an unresolved V gene where checked; the cause of the rest is unknown. Within this sample are hundreds of thousands of clones, with around 87% of them counted one time only. The top ten hold over 0.008% of the sample. This sample also belongs to another study, concerning human thymus T cells.

Sample: thymocytes. The receptors shown here come from a boy under three years old with a congenital heart defect. Donor details come from another sample of the same person, matched by shared clones.

The chain is built from TRBV28 and TRBJ2-3, with D tentatively TRBD2 (7 bases). This CDR3 is built from 18 residues. Per the germline V gene, CDR1 is MDHEN and CDR2 is SYDVKM. Trimming shortened V by 6 bases and J by 2 bases, and 24 bases separated the two germline ends. For the CDR3, the DNA is TGTGCCAGCAGAGGGGGGGCCCCGGGACGAGCGCTCACAGATACGCAGTATTTT. Translating it yields CASRGGAPGRALTDTQYF. Combining the CDR3 with reference TRBV28 and TRBJ2-3 gives the whole variable domain DVKVTQSSRYLVKRTGEKVFLECVQDMDHENMFWYRQDPGLGLRLIYFSYDVKMKEKGDIPEGYSVSREKKERFSLILESASTNQTSMYLCASRGGAPGRALTDTQYFGPGTRLTVL.

This chain joins TRBV7-2 and TRBJ1-2; D remains unclear. This CDR3 has 16 residues. Germline CDR1 is SGHTA and CDR2 is FQGNSA. V was cut by 1 base and J by 5 bases, with 17 bases left in between. The CDR3 coding sequence is TGTGCCAGCAGCTTAGAAAGCAGGAACTCCCTTTATGGCTACACCTTC. Its translation: CASSLESRNSLYGYTF.